The next 15 T cell receptor beta chains were all read from a single sample in a study of cytomegalovirus exposure and HLA in healthy donors. Primers included in the PCR were 60 Vbeta and 13 Jbeta primers. Using immunoSEQ multiplex PCR, the repertoire was profiled, and TCRdb retains in-frame clones only, with some absent. The data show 150,000 to 200,000 clones, 65% to 80% seen once. Sequenced: PBMCs. The source is a man in his forties or fifties in good health and CMV-seronegative.

There are a few counts of this clone. The chain is built from TRBV7-2 and TRBJ1-3; D is ambiguous. This CDR3 is 16 amino acids long. Per germline, CDR1 SGHTA and CDR2 FQGNSA. V lost 3 bases to trimming and J lost 0 bases, with 12 bases between them. The CDR3 nucleotides read TGTGCCAGCAGCTTTCACGCCGCGGGCTCTGGAAACACCATATATTTT. This translates into CASSFHAAGSGNTIYF.

V gene TRBV4-1 combines with J gene TRBJ2-7, with TRBD1 as a possible D gene (5 bases). V lost 0 bases and J 3 bases, leaving 15 bases between the germline ends. The length of the CDR3 is 16 residues. Germline-derived CDR1 and CDR2 are MGHRA and YSYEKL. This CDR3 is CASSQDTRTRIYEQYF. The CDR3 region has the DNA TGCGCCAGCAGCCAAGATACGAGGACACGCATCTACGAGCAGTACTTC.

The chain combines TRBV7-9 with TRBJ2-7; D perhaps matches TRBD2 (5 bases). V lost 1 base and J 3 bases, leaving 10 bases between the germline ends. The CDR3 length is 14 residues. Germline CDR1 reads SEHNR; CDR2 reads FQNEAQ (reference sequence). CDR3 bases: TGTGCCAGCAGCTTAGGTCTAGCAAACTACGAGCAGTACTTC. Amino acids: CASSLGLANYEQYF.

This clone was seen more than once but under ten times. This chain connects TRBV29-1 to TRBJ1-2, with TRBD1 matching 7 bases. The V and J ends lost 5 bases and 7 bases, in that order; junction bases with no gene match: 13. The CDR3 contains 14 residues. Germline lookup yields CDR1 SQVTM and CDR2 ANQGSEA. CDR3 DNA: TGCAGCGTTCGACTGCCAGGGGGGTCAAGTGGCTACACCTTC. Encoded protein: CSVRLPGGSSGYTF.

The chain uses TRBV5-1 and TRBJ2-1; TRBD2 aligns across 15 bases. Germline CDR1 SGHRS, CDR2 YFSETQ. CDR3 length: 16 amino acids. The trim removed 4 bases at V and 4 bases at J, leaving 3 bases unmatched. The DNA for the CDR3 is TGCGCCAGCAGCACGGGACTAGCGGGGGGATACAATGAGCAGTTCTTC. Amino acids: CASSTGLAGGYNEQFF.

CDR3 sequence: CASTQAFSSERELFF. The CDR3 region has the DNA TGTGCCAGCACCCAGGCCTTTTCTTCAGAACGGGAGCTGTTTTTT. The chain employs TRBV4-2 and TRBJ2-2; no reliable D call. The germline V gene has CDR1 LGHNA and CDR2 YNFKEQ. This CDR3 region has 15 residues. V lost 7 bases to trimming and J lost 9 bases, with 21 bases between them.

V usage is TRBV27 and J usage is TRBJ2-7; weak D call: TRBD1 (6 bases). Germline V gene data show CDR1 as MNHEY and CDR2 as SMNVEV (reference sequence). The V gene lost 5 bases and the J gene lost 5 bases, with 16 bases spanning the gap. This CDR3 contains 14 residues. CDR3 region: CASSQRQAPHEQYF. The CDR3 coding sequence is TGTGCCAGCAGTCAAAGACAGGCCCCCCACGAGCAGTACTTC.

The V gene is TRBV14, the J gene TRBJ2-2, with a possible D match to TRBD2 (6 bases). Between the trimmed V and J ends, which lost 2 bases and 1 base, there was a span of 8 bases. This CDR3 is 15 amino acids long. Germline CDR1 and CDR2: SGHDN and FVKESK. The chain's CDR3 is CASSQRGLNTGELFF. As DNA, the CDR3 is TGTGCCAGCAGCCAACGGGGACTGAACACCGGGGAGCTGTTTTTT.

The chain joins TRBV2 to TRBJ2-2, with D possibly being TRBD2 (6 bases). Trimming cost V 11 bases and J 7 bases, with 11 bases left between them. Looked up from germline, CDR1 is SNHLY and CDR2 is FYNNEI. This CDR3 is 11 amino acids long. The CDR3 sequence: CARGTGGELFF. The DNA for the CDR3 is TGTGCCCGCGGGACGGGCGGGGAGCTGTTTTTT.

CDR3 sequence reads: CASSLEGTSGQETQYF. The CDR3 region has the DNA TGTGCCAGCAGCTTAGAAGGGACTAGCGGGCAAGAGACCCAGTACTTC. This chain links TRBV11-2 with TRBJ2-5, with 12 bases matching TRBD2. The CDR3 totals 16 residues. With 0 bases clipped from V and 2 bases from J, the junction kept 1 base outside the gene matches. Germline V CDR1 and CDR2: SGHAT, FQNNGV.

V and J are TRBV18 and TRBJ2-2; D gene ambiguous. CDR1 is KGHSH, CDR2 LQKENI, per germline. The CDR3 runs 13 residues. Trimming removed 2 bases at V and 6 bases at J, with 7 bases between. The chain's CDR3 is CASSPTEAGELFF. In DNA form, the CDR3 reads TGTGCCAGCTCACCAACCGAGGCCGGGGAGCTGTTTTTT.

This clone was detected only once. The chain has TRBV18 and TRBJ2-5; 7 positions agree with TRBD1. The CDR3 totals 16 residues. Germline trimming cut 2 bases from V and 4 bases from J; bases unmatched to any gene: 10. Germline CDR1 KGHSH, CDR2 LQKENI. The CDR3 nucleotides read TGTGCCAGCTCACCAGCGACAGGGAACGGTGCAGAGACCCAGTACTTC. Protein product: CASSPATGNGAETQYF.

The V and J genes are TRBV30 and TRBJ1-1; weak D call: TRBD1 (5 bases). Per germline, CDR1 GTSNPN and CDR2 SVGIG (reference sequence). Between the trimmed V and J ends, which lost 3 bases and 4 bases, there was a span of 12 bases. The CDR3 is made up of 13 amino acids. The CDR3 nucleotides are TGTGCCTGGAGGGAGACGGGGGGCACTGAAGCTTTCTTT. This sequence encodes CAWRETGGTEAFF.

This chain connects TRBV18 to TRBJ1-2; no firm D call. The V end lost 3 bases, the J end lost 4 bases, and 9 bases lay between the germline ends. Germline V gives CDR1 KGHSH, CDR2 LQKENI. CDR3 length: 13 amino acids. CDR3 loop: CASSPSYVYGYTF. Written as DNA, the CDR3 is TGTGCCAGCTCACCCTCCTACGTCTATGGCTACACCTTC.

The chain combines TRBV7-9 with TRBJ1-2, with D possibly matching TRBD1 (5 bases). The CDR3 consists of 13 residues. Germline CDR1 and CDR2: SEHNR and FQNEAQ (reference sequence). The V gene lost 7 bases and the J gene lost 5 bases, with 14 bases spanning the gap. CDR3 in DNA: TGTGCCAGCACAGGCGGGGGGATTTATGGCTACACCTTC. Protein product: CASTGGGIYGYTF.